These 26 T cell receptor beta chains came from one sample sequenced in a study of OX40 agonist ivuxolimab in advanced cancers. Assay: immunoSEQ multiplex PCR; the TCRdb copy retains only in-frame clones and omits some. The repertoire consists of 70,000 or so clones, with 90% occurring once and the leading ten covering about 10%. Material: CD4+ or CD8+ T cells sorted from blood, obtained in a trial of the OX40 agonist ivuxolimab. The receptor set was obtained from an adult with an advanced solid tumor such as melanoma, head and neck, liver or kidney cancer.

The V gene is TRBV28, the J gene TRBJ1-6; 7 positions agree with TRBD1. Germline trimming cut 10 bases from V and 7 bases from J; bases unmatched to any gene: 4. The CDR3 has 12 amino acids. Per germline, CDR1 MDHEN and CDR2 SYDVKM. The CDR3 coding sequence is TGTGCCAACGGACAGGCGAATTCACCCCTCCACTTT. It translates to CANGQANSPLHF.

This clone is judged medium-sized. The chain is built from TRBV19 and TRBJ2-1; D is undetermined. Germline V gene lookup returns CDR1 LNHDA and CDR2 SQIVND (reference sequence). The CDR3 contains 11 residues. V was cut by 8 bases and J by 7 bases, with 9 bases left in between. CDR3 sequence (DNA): TGTGCCAGTGGTCTAGAGAATGAGCAGTTCTTC. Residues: CASGLENEQFF. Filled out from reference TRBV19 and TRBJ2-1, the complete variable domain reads DGGITQSPKYLFRKEGQNVTLSCEQNLNHDAMYWYRQDPGQGLRLIYYSQIVNDFQKGDIAEGYSVSREKKESFPLTVTSAQKNPTAFYLCASGLENEQFFGPGTRLTVL.

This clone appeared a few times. CDR3: CASSPGALISMNTEAFF. The CDR3 DNA is TGCGCCAGCAGCCCTGGAGCACTAATCTCCATGAACACTGAAGCTTTCTTT. The chain carries TRBV4-1 and TRBJ1-1; D remains ambiguous. Germline assignment: CDR1 MGHRA and CDR2 YSYEKL. V lost 4 bases, J lost 0 bases, and 18 bases lay in between. CDR3 size: 17 residues.

The DNA for the CDR3 is TGTGCCAGCAGCGGACGGACCTGGGGCTACACCTTC. It is translated as CASSGRTWGYTF. The chain combines TRBV5-6 with TRBJ1-2; no firm D call. CDR1 and CDR2 from the germline V gene are SGHDT and YYEEEE. CDR3 length equals 12 residues. With 4 bases removed from V and 8 bases from J, the gap between germline ends came to 12 bases.

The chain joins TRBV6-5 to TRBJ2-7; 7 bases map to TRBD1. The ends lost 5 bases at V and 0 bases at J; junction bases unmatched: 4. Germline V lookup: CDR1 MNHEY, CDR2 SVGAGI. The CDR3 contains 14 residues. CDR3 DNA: TGTGCCAGCAGTCGGACAGGCAACTCCTACGAGCAGTACTTC. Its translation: CASSRTGNSYEQYF.

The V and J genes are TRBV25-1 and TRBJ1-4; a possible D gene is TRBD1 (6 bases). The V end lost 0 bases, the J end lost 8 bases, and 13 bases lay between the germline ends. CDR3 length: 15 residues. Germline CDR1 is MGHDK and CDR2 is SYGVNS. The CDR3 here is CASSEYRGAFEKLFF. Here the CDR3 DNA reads TGTGCCAGCAGTGAATATCGGGGGGCGTTCGAAAAACTGTTTTTT. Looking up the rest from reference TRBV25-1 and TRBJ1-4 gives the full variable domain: EADIYQTPRYLVIGTGKKITLECSQTMGHDKMYWYQQDPGMELHLIHYSYGVNSTEKGDLSSESTVSRIRTEHFPLTLESARPSHTSQYLCASSEYRGAFEKLFFGSGTQLSVL.

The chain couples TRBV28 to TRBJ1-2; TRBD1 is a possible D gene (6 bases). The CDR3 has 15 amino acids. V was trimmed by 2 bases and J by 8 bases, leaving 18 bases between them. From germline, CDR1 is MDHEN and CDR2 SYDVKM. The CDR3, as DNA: TGTGCCAGCAGTTTACCTGGATGGAGAGGGGGAGGCTACACCTTC. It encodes CASSLPGWRGGGYTF.

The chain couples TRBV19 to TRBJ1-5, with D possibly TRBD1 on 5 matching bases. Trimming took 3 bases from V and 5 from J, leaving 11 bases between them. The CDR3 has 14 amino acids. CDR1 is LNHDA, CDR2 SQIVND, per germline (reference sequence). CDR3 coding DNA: TGTGCCAGTAGTATGAGGGTGGGGGATCAGCCCCAGCATTTT. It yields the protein CASSMRVGDQPQHF. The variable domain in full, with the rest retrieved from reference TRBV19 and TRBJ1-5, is DGGITQSPKYLFRKEGQNVTLSCEQNLNHDAMYWYRQDPGQGLRLIYYSQIVNDFQKGDIAEGYSVSREKKESFPLTVTSAQKNPTAFYLCASSMRVGDQPQHFGDGTRLSIL.

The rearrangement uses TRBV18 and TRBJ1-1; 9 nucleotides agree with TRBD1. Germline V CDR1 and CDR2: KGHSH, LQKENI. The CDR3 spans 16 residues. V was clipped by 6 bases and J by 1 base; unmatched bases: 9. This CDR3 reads CASSNRDRESNTEAFF. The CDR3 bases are TGTGCCAGCTCGAACCGGGACAGGGAGTCGAACACTGAAGCTTTCTTT.

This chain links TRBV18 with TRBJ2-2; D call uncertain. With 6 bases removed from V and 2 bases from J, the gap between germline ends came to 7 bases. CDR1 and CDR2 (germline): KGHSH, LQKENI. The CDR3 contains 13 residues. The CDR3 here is CASSPYNTGELFF. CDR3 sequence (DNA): TGTGCCAGCTCTCCTTACAACACCGGGGAGCTGTTTTTT.

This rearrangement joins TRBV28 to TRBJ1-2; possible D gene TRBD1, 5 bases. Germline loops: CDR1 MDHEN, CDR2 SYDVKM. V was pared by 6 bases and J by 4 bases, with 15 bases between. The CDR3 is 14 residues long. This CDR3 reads CASSLRQLIYGYTF. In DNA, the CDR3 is TGTGCCAGCAGCCTTCGACAGTTAATCTATGGCTACACCTTC.

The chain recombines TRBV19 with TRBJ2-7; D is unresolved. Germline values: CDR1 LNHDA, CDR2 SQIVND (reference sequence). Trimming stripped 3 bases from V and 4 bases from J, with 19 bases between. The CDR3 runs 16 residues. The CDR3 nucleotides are TGTGCCAGTAGTATCCTCGGTCTAGGAAGGCAATACGAGCAGTACTTC. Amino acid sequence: CASSILGLGRQYEQYF.

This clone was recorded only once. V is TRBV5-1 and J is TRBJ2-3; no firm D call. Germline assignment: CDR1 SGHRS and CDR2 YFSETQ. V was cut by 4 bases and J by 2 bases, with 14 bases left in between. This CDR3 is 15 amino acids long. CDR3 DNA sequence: TGCGCCAGCAGCCGGGTCGCGGTCCCCACAGATACGCAGTATTTT. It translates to CASSRVAVPTDTQYF.

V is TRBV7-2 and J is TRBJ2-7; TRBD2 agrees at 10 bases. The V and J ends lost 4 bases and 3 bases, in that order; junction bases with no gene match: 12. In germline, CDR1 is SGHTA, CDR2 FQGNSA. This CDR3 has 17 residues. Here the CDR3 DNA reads TGTGCCAGCAGCTCAGGAGCGGGAGGGCCTATAAACTACGAGCAGTACTTC. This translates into CASSSGAGGPINYEQYF.

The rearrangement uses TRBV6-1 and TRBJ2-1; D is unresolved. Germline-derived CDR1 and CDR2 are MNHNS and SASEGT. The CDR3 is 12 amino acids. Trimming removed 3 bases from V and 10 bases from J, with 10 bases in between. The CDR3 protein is CASSDLVGEQFF. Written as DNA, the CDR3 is TGTGCCAGCAGTGACTTGGTTGGGGAGCAGTTCTTC.

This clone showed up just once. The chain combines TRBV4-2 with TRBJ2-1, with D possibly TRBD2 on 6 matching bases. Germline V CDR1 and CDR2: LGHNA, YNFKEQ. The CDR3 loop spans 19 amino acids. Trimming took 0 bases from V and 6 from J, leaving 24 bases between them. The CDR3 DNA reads TGTGCCAGCAGCCAAGATAACTACGGTCGGCGGCGGCGGGGCAATGAGCAGTTCTTC. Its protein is CASSQDNYGRRRRGNEQFF.

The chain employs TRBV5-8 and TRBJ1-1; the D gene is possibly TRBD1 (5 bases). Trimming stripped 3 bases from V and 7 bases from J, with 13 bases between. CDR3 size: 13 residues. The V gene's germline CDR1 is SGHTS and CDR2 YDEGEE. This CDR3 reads CASSSGGIGEAFF. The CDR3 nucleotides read TGTGCCAGCAGCTCGGGGGGGATCGGTGAAGCTTTCTTT.

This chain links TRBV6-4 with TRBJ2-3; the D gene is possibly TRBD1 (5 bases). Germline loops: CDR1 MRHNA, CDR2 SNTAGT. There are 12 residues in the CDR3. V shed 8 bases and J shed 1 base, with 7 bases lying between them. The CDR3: CASEQGTDTQYF. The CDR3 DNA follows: TGTGCCAGCGAACAGGGCACAGATACGCAGTATTTT.

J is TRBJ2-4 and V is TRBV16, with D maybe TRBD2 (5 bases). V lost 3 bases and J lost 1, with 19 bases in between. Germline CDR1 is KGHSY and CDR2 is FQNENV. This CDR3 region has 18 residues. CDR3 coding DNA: TGTGCCAGCAGCCACCCCGGGCCACTAGGTCGGGCCAAAAACATTCAGTACTTC. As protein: CASSHPGPLGRAKNIQYF.

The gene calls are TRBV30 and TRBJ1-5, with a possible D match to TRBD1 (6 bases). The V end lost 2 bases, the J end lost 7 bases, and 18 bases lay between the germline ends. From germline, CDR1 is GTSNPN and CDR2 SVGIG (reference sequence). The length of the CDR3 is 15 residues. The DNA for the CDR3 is TGTGCCTGGAGTACTACGGGGGCACTGGGGCAGCCCCAGCATTTT. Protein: CAWSTTGALGQPQHF.

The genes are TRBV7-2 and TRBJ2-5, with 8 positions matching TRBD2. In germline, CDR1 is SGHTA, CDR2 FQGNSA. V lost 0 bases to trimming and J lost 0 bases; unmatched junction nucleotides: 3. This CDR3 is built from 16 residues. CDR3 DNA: TGTGCCAGCAGCTTAGCACTAGCGGTGTACCAAGAGACCCAGTACTTC. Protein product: CASSLALAVYQETQYF.

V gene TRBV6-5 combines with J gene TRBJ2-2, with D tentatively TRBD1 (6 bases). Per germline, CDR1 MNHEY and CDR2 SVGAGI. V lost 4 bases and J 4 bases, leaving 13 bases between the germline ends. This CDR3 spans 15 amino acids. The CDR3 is CASSFRTETTGELFF. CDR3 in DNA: TGTGCCAGCAGTTTCCGGACAGAGACCACCGGGGAGCTGTTTTTT.

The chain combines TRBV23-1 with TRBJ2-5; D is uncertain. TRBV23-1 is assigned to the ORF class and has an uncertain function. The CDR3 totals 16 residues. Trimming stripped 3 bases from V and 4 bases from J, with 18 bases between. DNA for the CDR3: TGCGCCAGCAGTCAGCCAATCGGCAGGAGCCGAGAGACCCAGTACTTC. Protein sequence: CASSQPIGRSRETQYF.

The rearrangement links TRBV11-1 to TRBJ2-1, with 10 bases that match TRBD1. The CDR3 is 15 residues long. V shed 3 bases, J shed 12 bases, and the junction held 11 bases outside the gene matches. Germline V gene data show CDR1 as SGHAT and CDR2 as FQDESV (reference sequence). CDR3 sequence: CASSLPGQGFLGQFF. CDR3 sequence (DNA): TGTGCCAGCAGCTTGCCGGGACAGGGGTTTCTCGGGCAGTTCTTC.

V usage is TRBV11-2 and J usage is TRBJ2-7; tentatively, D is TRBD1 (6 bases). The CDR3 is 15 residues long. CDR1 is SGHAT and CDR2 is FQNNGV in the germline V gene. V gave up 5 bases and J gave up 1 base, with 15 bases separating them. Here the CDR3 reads CASSVLTGLSYEQYF. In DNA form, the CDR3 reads TGTGCCAGCAGCGTATTAACAGGGCTGTCCTACGAGCAGTACTTC.

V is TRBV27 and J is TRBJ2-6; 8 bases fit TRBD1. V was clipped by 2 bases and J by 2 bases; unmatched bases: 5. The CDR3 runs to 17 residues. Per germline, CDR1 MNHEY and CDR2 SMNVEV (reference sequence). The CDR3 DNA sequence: TGTGCCAGCAGTTTACGGCAGGGGGCGACTGGGGCCAACGTCCTGACTTTC. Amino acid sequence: CASSLRQGATGANVLTF. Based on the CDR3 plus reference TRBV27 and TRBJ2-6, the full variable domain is EAQVTQNPRYLITVTGKKLTVTCSQNMNHEYMSWYRQDPGLGLRQIYYSMNVEVTDKGDVPEGYKVSRKEKRNFPLILESPSPNQTSLYFCASSLRQGATGANVLTFGAGSRLTVL.